One sample yielded the 8 T cell receptor beta chains listed below, sequenced in a study of graft-versus-host responses after intestinal transplantation. The repertoire was sequenced with immunoSEQ multiplex PCR; TCRdb's copy has only in-frame clones and lacks some. The data show fewer than 110,000 clones, 87% seen once. Their specific antigens are unknown. This specimen consisted of unstimulated CD4+ T cells sorted from spleen or lymph node cells, obtained before transplant. These TCRs come from a human donor who was the organ donor for an intestinal transplant.

The chain uses TRBV20-1 and TRBJ2-1; D gene ambiguous. This CDR3 has 11 amino acids. The germline CDR1 and CDR2 sequences are DFQATT and SNEGSKA (reference sequence). Trimming removed 5 bases from V and 3 bases from J, with 5 bases in between. The CDR3 protein is CSAQDYNEQFF. Here the CDR3 DNA reads TGCAGTGCTCAGGACTACAATGAGCAGTTCTTC.

The chain couples TRBV5-4 to TRBJ2-2; 8 bases are shared with TRBD1. Germline loops: CDR1 SGHNT, CDR2 YYREEE (reference sequence). V trimming: 0 bases; J trimming: 8 bases; junction bases outside the gene matches: 9. CDR3 size: 16 residues. Here the CDR3 reads CASSLAGQGNAGELFF. CDR3 DNA sequence: TGTGCCAGCAGCTTGGCCGGACAGGGAAACGCGGGGGAGCTGTTTTTT.

J is TRBJ2-3 and V is TRBV4-1, with 7 bases lining up with TRBD2. J was trimmed by 3 bases and V by 3 bases; bases with no gene match: 6. Germline lookup yields CDR1 MGHRA and CDR2 YSYEKL. This CDR3 has 15 residues. CDR3 sequence reads: CASSQDALATDTQYF. The CDR3, as DNA: TGCGCCAGCAGCCAGGACGCACTAGCGACAGATACGCAGTATTTT.

V usage is TRBV5-1 and J usage is TRBJ2-1; TRBD2 agrees at 11 bases. Per the germline V gene, CDR1 is SGHRS and CDR2 is YFSETQ. The V and J ends lost 0 bases and 3 bases, in that order; junction bases with no gene match: 5. The CDR3 spans 17 residues. The CDR3, as DNA: TGCGCCAGCAGCTTGGTAGCCCTAGCGGGAGGCTACAATGAGCAGTTCTTC. It translates to CASSLVALAGGYNEQFF.

The CDR3 DNA reads TGTGCCAGCAGCAAAGCCAACAGGGGGGTGGAGACCCAGTACTTC. Protein product: CASSKANRGVETQYF. The rearrangement uses TRBV21-1 and TRBJ2-5; the DNA was not used to check the table's D call, TRBD1. TRBV21-1 is described as a pseudogene. The CDR3 runs 15 residues.

This clone was seen more than once but under ten times. The chain has TRBV2 and TRBJ1-5, with D unclear. Germline values: CDR1 SNHLY, CDR2 FYNNEI. V lost 4 bases to trimming and J lost 5 bases, with 9 bases between them. This CDR3 contains 13 residues. CDR3 protein: CASSVTGDQPQHF. The CDR3 DNA reads as TGTGCCAGCAGTGTAACCGGCGATCAGCCCCAGCATTTT.

The chain joins TRBV7-3 to TRBJ2-2; D is unclear. V dropped 2 bases and J dropped 0 bases, with 7 bases sitting between them. The CDR3 extends over 15 amino acids. CDR1 SGHTA and CDR2 FQGTGA come from the germline V gene. The CDR3 reads CASSLLHSNTGELFF. The DNA for the CDR3 is TGTGCCAGCAGCTTATTACATTCGAACACCGGGGAGCTGTTTTTT.

The rearrangement joins TRBV5-1 to TRBJ2-3; 7 bases align to TRBD1. Germline CDR1 is SGHRS and CDR2 is YFSETQ. This CDR3 region has 13 residues. V gave up 2 bases and J gave up 8 bases; unmatched junction bases: 5. CDR3 sequence reads: CASSFQGEGTQYF. CDR3 nucleotides: TGCGCCAGCAGCTTCCAGGGGGAAGGTACGCAGTATTTT. Variable domain in full (rest from reference TRBV5-1 and TRBJ2-3): KAGVTQTPRYLIKTRGQQVTLSCSPISGHRSVSWYQQTPGQGLQFLFEYFSETQRNKGNFPGRFSGRQFSNSRSEMNVSTLELGDSALYLCASSFQGEGTQYFGPGTRLTVL.